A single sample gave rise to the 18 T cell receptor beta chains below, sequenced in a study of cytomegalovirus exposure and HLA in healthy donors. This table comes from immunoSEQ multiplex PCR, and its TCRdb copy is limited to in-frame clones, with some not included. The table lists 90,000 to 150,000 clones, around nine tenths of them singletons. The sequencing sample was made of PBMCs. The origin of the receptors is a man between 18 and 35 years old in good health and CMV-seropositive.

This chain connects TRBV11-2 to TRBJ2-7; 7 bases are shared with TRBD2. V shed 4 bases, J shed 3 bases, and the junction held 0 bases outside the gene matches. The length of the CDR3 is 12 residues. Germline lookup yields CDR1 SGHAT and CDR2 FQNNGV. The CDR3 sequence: CASSWGGYEQYF. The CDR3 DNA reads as TGTGCCAGCAGCTGGGGGGGCTACGAGCAGTACTTC.

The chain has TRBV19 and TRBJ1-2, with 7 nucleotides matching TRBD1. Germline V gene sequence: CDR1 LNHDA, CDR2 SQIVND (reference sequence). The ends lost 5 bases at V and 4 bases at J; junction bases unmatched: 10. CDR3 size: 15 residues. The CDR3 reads CASSPNADRAYGYTF. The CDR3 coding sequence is TGTGCCAGTAGTCCAAACGCCGACAGGGCCTATGGCTACACCTTC. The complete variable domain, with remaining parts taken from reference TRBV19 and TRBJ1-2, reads DGGITQSPKYLFRKEGQNVTLSCEQNLNHDAMYWYRQDPGQGLRLIYYSQIVNDFQKGDIAEGYSVSREKKESFPLTVTSAQKNPTAFYLCASSPNADRAYGYTFGSGTRLTVV.

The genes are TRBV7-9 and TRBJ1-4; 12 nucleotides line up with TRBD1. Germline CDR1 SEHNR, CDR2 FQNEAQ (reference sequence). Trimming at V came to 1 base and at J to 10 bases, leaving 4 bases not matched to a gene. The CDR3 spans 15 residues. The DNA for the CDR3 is TGTGCCAGCAGCTTAGGGGGACAGGGGGCTGCAAAACTGTTTTTT. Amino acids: CASSLGGQGAAKLFF.

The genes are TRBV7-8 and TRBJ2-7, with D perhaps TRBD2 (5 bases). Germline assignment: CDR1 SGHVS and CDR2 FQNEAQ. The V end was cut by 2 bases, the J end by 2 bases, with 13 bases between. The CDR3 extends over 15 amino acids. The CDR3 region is CASSLRVRGTYEQYF. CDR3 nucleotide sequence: TGTGCCAGCAGCTTAAGGGTTCGGGGAACCTACGAGCAGTACTTC. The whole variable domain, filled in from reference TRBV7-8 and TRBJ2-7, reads GAGVSQSPRYKVAKRGQDVALRCDPISGHVSLFWYQQALGQGPEFLTYFQNEAQLDKSGLPSDRFFAERPEGSVSTLKIQRTQQEDSAVYLCASSLRVRGTYEQYFGPGTRLTVT.

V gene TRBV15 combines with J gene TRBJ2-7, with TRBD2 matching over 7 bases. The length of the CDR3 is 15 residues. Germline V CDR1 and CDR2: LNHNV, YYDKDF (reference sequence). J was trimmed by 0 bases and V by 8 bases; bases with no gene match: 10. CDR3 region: CATRMTGGSSYEQYF. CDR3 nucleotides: TGTGCCACCCGTATGACGGGAGGAAGCTCCTACGAGCAGTACTTC.

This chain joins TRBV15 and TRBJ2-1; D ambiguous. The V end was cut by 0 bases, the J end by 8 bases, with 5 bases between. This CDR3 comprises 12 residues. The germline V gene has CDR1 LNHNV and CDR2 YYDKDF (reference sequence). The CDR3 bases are TGTGCCACCAGCAGAGATCTCTATGAGCAGTTCTTC. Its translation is CATSRDLYEQFF.

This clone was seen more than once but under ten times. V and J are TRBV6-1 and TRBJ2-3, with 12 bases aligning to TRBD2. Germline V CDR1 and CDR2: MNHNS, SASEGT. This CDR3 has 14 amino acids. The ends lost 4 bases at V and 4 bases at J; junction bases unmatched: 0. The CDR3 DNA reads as TGTGCCAGCAGTGGACTAGCGGGGGCAGATACGCAGTATTTT. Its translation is CASSGLAGADTQYF.

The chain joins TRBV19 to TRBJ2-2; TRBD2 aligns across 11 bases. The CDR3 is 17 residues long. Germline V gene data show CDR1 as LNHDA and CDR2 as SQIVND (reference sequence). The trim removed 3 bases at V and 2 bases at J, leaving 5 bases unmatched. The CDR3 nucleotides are TGTGCCAGTAGTATGGTTAGCGGGGGGGCAAACACCGGGGAGCTGTTTTTT. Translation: CASSMVSGGANTGELFF.

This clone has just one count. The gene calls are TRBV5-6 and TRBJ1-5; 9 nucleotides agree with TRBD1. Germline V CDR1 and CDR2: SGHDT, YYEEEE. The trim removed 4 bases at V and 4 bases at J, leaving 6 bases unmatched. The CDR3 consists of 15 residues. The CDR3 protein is CASSRGQGRNQPQHF. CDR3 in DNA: TGTGCCAGCAGCCGTGGACAGGGGAGGAATCAGCCCCAGCATTTT. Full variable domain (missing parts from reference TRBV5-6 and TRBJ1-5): DAGVTQSPTHLIKTRGQQVTLRCSPKSGHDTVSWYQQALGQGPQFIFQYYEEEERQRGNFPDRFSGHQFPNYSSELNVNALLLGDSALYLCASSRGQGRNQPQHFGDGTRLSIL.

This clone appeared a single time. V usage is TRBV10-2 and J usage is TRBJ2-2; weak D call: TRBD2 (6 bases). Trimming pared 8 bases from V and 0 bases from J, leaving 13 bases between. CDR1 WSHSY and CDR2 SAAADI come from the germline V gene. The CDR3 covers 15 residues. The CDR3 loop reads CASGKTRTNTGELFF. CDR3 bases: TGCGCCAGCGGGAAGACTAGGACGAACACCGGGGAGCTGTTTTTT.

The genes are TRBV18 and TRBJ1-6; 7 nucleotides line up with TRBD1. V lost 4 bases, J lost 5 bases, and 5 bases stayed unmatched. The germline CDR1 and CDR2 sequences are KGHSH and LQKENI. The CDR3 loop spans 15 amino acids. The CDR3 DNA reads TGTGCCAGCTCACGCGAACAGGGGAATAATTCACCCCTCCACTTT. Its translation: CASSREQGNNSPLHF.

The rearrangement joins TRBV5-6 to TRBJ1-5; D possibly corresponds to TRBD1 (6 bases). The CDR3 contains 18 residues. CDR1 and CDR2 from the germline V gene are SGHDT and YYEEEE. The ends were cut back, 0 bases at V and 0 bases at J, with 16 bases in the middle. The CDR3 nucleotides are TGTGCCAGCAGCTTGGCGCGGGGGCGGCCCCATAGCAATCAGCCCCAGCATTTT. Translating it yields CASSLARGRPHSNQPQHF.

The CDR3 nucleotides read TGTGCCAGCATCCGAGGAGGGAACAATGAAAAACTGTTTTTT. Its translation is CASIRGGNNEKLFF. The V and J genes are TRBV6-6 and TRBJ1-4; D call uncertain. Trimming removed 7 bases at V and 5 bases at J, with 14 bases between. The CDR3 is 14 residues long. CDR1 is MNHNY, CDR2 SVGAGI, per germline (reference sequence).

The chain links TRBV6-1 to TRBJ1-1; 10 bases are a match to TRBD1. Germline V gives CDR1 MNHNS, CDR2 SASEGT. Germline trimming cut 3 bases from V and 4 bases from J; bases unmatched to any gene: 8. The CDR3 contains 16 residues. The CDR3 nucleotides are TGTGCCAGCAGTGACCCCCGACAGGGGGCGCGCACTGAAGCTTTCTTT. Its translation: CASSDPRQGARTEAFF.

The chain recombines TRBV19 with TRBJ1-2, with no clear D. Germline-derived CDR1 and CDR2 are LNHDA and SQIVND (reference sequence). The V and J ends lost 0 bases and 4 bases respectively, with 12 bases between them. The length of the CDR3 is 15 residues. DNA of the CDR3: TGTGCCAGTAGTATAGAAAGGGAAGCGGGCTATGGCTACACCTTC. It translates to CASSIEREAGYGYTF.

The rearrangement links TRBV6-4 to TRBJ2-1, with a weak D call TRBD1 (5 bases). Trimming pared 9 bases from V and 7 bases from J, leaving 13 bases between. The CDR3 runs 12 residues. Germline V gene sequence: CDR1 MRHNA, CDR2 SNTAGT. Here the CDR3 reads CASKTRDNEQFF. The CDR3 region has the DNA TGTGCCAGTAAAACCAGGGATAATGAGCAGTTCTTC.

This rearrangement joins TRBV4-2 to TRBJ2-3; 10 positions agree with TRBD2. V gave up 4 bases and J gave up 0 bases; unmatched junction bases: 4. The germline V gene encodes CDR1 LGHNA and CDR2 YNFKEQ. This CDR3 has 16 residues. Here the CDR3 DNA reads TGTGCCAGCAGCCCCACTAGCGGGGTTAGCACAGATACGCAGTATTTT. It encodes CASSPTSGVSTDTQYF.

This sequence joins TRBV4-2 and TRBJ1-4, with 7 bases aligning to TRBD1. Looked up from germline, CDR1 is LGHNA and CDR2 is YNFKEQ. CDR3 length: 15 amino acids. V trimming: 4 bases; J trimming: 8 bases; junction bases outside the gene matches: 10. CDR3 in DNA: TGTGCCAGCAGCCCTGGTGGACAGGTTCAAGAAAAACTGTTTTTT. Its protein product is CASSPGGQVQEKLFF.